The 11 T cell receptor beta chains reported below all come from one sample, sequenced in a study of blood T cell repertoires in COVID-19 (dated by TCRdb to about 2020). The library was produced with the immunoSEQ multiplex PCR assay. Imported from immuneACCESS, the table was reduced by TCRdb to in-frame sequences with V and J called. These copies leave out some clones; in studies compared against another copy, an unresolved V gene accounts for under half, and the cause of the remainder is not known. The sample table records over 45,000 clones; roughly 77% of these occur just once. The ten largest clones take up 15% to 20% of the sample. Input material: peripheral blood. These receptors were collected from a human donor with active or convalescent COVID-19. The donor label of this sample is uncertain.

The chain employs TRBV7-3 and TRBJ1-1; 7 positions agree with TRBD1. The V and J ends lost 5 bases and 9 bases, in that order; junction bases with no gene match: 6. In germline, CDR1 is SGHTA, CDR2 FQGTGA. The CDR3 totals 12 residues. The CDR3 sequence is CASSRSGGQAFF. CDR3 DNA: TGTGCCAGCAGCCGATCAGGGGGGCAAGCTTTCTTT.

The rearrangement links TRBV11-3 to TRBJ1-4, with TRBD1 matching over 9 bases. CDR3 length: 13 residues. In germline, CDR1 is SGHNT, CDR2 YENEEA. J gave up 8 bases and V 5 bases, and 3 bases lay outside the gene matches. The CDR3 DNA is TGTGCCAGCAGCGGACAGGGGAACGAAAAACTGTTTTTT. Encoded protein: CASSGQGNEKLFF. The full variable domain, rest sourced from reference TRBV11-3 and TRBJ1-4, is EAGVVQSPRYKIIEKKQPVAFWCNPISGHNTLYWYLQNLGQGPELLIRYENEEAVDDSQLPKDRFSAERLKGVDSTLKIQPAELGDSAVYLCASSGQGNEKLFFGSGTQLSVL.

The chain couples TRBV11-3 to TRBJ2-1; 14 nucleotides agree with TRBD2. Germline CDR1 is SGHNT and CDR2 is YENEEA. The CDR3 sequence is 16 residues long. Trimming took 4 bases from V and 6 from J; bases not matched to a gene: 5. The chain's CDR3 is CASSSGLAGVGNEQFF. The CDR3, as DNA: TGTGCCAGCAGCTCGGGACTAGCGGGAGTGGGCAATGAGCAGTTCTTC.

This clone was observed a handful of times. The chain employs TRBV28 and TRBJ2-1; 9 nucleotides line up with TRBD2. The CDR3 has 15 amino acids. J was trimmed by 9 bases and V by 7 bases; bases with no gene match: 13. Germline CDR1 is MDHEN and CDR2 is SYDVKM. Here the CDR3 DNA reads TGTGCCAGCACCTTATCTATAGGGACTAGCACTGAGCAGTTCTTC. Translation gives CASTLSIGTSTEQFF.

The chain recombines TRBV28 with TRBJ2-7; D ambiguous. There are 13 residues in the CDR3. The V end lost 5 bases, the J end lost 6 bases, and 14 bases lay between the germline ends. Germline-derived CDR1 and CDR2 are MDHEN and SYDVKM. As DNA, the CDR3 is TGTGCCAGCAGTCCCCCAAGCCAATTCGAGCAGTACTTC. Its protein is CASSPPSQFEQYF. The full variable domain, in which reference TRBV28 and TRBJ2-7 provide the parts outside the CDR3, is DVKVTQSSRYLVKRTGEKVFLECVQDMDHENMFWYRQDPGLGLRLIYFSYDVKMKEKGDIPEGYSVSREKKERFSLILESASTNQTSMYLCASSPPSQFEQYFGPGTRLTVT.

The gene calls are TRBV7-2 and TRBJ2-7; D remains unclear. V dropped 5 bases and J dropped 2 bases, with 4 bases sitting between them. CDR1 SGHTA and CDR2 FQGNSA come from the germline V gene. This CDR3 has 11 amino acids. CDR3 residues: CASSGAYEQYF. DNA for the CDR3: TGTGCCAGCAGCGGAGCCTACGAGCAGTACTTC.

With respect to this clone: The sample has other DNA sequences that encode this CDR3 too. The chain carries TRBV6-5 and TRBJ1-2; TRBD1 agrees at 9 bases. Germline V CDR1 and CDR2: MNHEY, SVGAGI. V shed 6 bases and J 3 bases; nucleotides not matched to a gene: 2. CDR3 length: 13 residues. The CDR3 here is CASSRTGDYGYTF. The CDR3 nucleotides read TGTGCCAGCAGCCGGACAGGGGACTATGGCTACACCTTC.

This clone has only a few counts. This rearrangement joins TRBV25-1 to TRBJ2-2, with a weak D call TRBD2 (7 bases). Germline loops: CDR1 MGHDK, CDR2 SYGVNS. The CDR3 runs to 14 residues. The germline V and J ends were trimmed by 7 bases and 4 bases, with 13 bases remaining between them. As DNA, the CDR3 is TGTGCCAGCACTCCCCGGGGGGCCACCGGGGAGCTGTTTTTT. It encodes CASTPRGATGELFF.

The J gene is TRBJ2-1, the V gene TRBV6-1; TRBD1 matches at 8 bases. V lost 0 bases and J lost 10; bases outside the gene matches: 8. Germline CDR1 is MNHNS and CDR2 is SASEGT. The CDR3 covers 15 residues. CDR3 bases: TGTGCCAGCAGTGAAGCCGGCCAGGGGGCAGGGGAGCAGTTCTTC. Protein product: CASSEAGQGAGEQFF.

This clone has more than one count but fewer than ten. The V and J genes are TRBV11-2 and TRBJ1-6; D remains unclear. Trimming pared 6 bases from V and 2 bases from J, leaving 17 bases between. The germline V gene encodes CDR1 SGHAT and CDR2 FQNNGV. CDR3 length: 17 residues. DNA of the CDR3: TGTGCCAGCAGTACTCCCCCTGTCGGTACCTATAATTCACCCCTCCACTTT. It codes for CASSTPPVGTYNSPLHF.

The chain links TRBV7-7 to TRBJ2-1; 7 nucleotides align to TRBD2. The CDR3 spans 15 residues. V lost 2 bases to trimming and J lost 7 bases; unmatched junction nucleotides: 8. Germline CDR1 is SSHAT and CDR2 is FNYEAQ (reference sequence). The CDR3 loop is CASSLLADEGNEQFF. The DNA for the CDR3 is TGTGCCAGCAGCTTACTAGCGGATGAGGGGAATGAGCAGTTCTTC.